The next 8 T cell receptor beta chains were all read from a single sample in a study of blood T cell repertoires in COVID-19. Sequencing was performed with immunoSEQ multiplex PCR; in TCRdb, only in-frame clones are kept and a portion is missing. The sample has some 42,000 clones; more than 75% are singletons. The sequencing input was peripheral blood. These receptor sequences come from a woman between 65 and 79 years old in a cohort sampled during active COVID-19.

This rearrangement joins TRBV19 to TRBJ2-2; 11 bases are shared with TRBD2. Germline trimming cut 8 bases from V and 3 bases from J; bases unmatched to any gene: 11. This CDR3 contains 17 residues. CDR1 and CDR2 from the germline V gene are LNHDA and SQIVND (reference sequence). DNA of the CDR3: TGTGCCAGTTCTCTAGCGGGAGGCCCGCTCCACACCGGGGAGCTGTTTTTT. It translates to CASSLAGGPLHTGELFF.

The V call is TRBV28, the J call TRBJ2-1; 8 bases map to TRBD2. The CDR3 has 13 amino acids. The germline V gene encodes CDR1 MDHEN and CDR2 SYDVKM. After removal of 6 bases from V and 7 bases from J, the junction contained 5 bases not matched to a gene. CDR3: CASRSGGENEQFF. For the CDR3, the DNA is TGTGCCAGCAGATCCGGGGGGGAGAATGAGCAGTTCTTC.

The chain joins TRBV29-1 to TRBJ2-1; 12 bases line up with TRBD2. Germline CDR1 is SQVTM and CDR2 is ANQGSEA. Trimming removed 7 bases from V and 7 bases from J; junction bases left unmatched: 2. The CDR3 is 12 amino acids. CDR3 DNA sequence: TGCAGCGCTGGGACTAGCGGGAATGAGCAGTTCTTC. Its protein is CSAGTSGNEQFF.

This chain links TRBV6-1 with TRBJ2-3, with a tentative D call TRBD1 (6 bases). Trimming removed 2 bases at V and 7 bases at J, with 13 bases between. This CDR3 spans 14 amino acids. Germline V gene sequence: CDR1 MNHNS, CDR2 SASEGT. CDR3 sequence reads: CASSEQDSGYTQYF. The CDR3 DNA reads TGTGCCAGCAGTGAACAGGACAGTGGGTATACGCAGTATTTT.

The chain links TRBV11-2 to TRBJ2-7; 13 bases align to TRBD2. The germline CDR1 and CDR2 sequences are SGHAT and FQNNGV. The CDR3 runs to 15 residues. V was clipped by 3 bases and J by 6 bases; unmatched bases: 5. The CDR3 loop reads CASSFWTSGRSEQYF. The CDR3 region has the DNA TGTGCCAGCAGCTTTTGGACTAGCGGGAGATCCGAGCAGTACTTC. The variable domain in full, completed from reference TRBV11-2 and TRBJ2-7, reads EAGVAQSPRYKIIEKRQSVAFWCNPISGHATLYWYQQILGQGPKLLIQFQNNGVVDDSQLPKDRFSAERLKGVDSTLKIQPAKLEDSAVYLCASSFWTSGRSEQYFGPGTRLTVT.

The rearrangement links TRBV2 to TRBJ2-7; tentatively, D is TRBD2 (5 bases). Germline V CDR1 and CDR2: SNHLY, FYNNEI. CDR3 length: 15 residues. The V end was cut by 6 bases, the J end by 2 bases, with 17 bases between. CDR3 bases: TGTGCCAGCAGCCCCGGGGTACCAGAGCCCTACGAGCAGTACTTC. Translating gives CASSPGVPEPYEQYF.

The chain employs TRBV3-1 (or the pseudogene TRBV3-2) and TRBJ2-7, with 8 bases aligning to TRBD2. The CDR3 runs to 15 residues. Per germline, CDR1 LGHDT and CDR2 YNNKEL (reference sequence). J lost 3 bases, V lost 0 bases, and 4 bases had no gene match. In nucleotides, the CDR3 is TGTGCCAGCAGCCAAGAAGGACTAGCCATCTACGAGCAGTACTTC. Its translation is CASSQEGLAIYEQYF.

The chain is built from TRBV5-1 and TRBJ1-2; TRBD1 aligns across 8 bases. V shed 4 bases, J shed 2 bases, and the junction held 4 bases outside the gene matches. The CDR3 has 14 amino acids. Germline assignment: CDR1 SGHRS and CDR2 YFSETQ. The CDR3 sequence is CASSPWTGNYGYTF. The CDR3 DNA reads TGCGCCAGCAGCCCCTGGACAGGGAACTATGGCTACACCTTC.